This TCR beta chain came from a study of control samples from healthy donors and cancer patients. The CDR3 is 14 residues long. V was pared by 0 bases and J by 5 bases, with 14 bases between. Germline V CDR1 and CDR2: GTSNPN, SVGIG (reference sequence). This table comes from immunoSEQ multiplex PCR, and its TCRdb copy is limited to in-frame clones, with some not included. This sample has roughly 130,000 clones, with roughly 88% found just once. The TCR was taken from a man aged 45-65 years in good health. The V and J genes are TRBV30 and TRBJ2-7, with a possible D match to TRBD2 (5 bases). The sample taken for sequencing was blood. The CDR3 protein is CAWSVIGPGDEQYF. DNA for the CDR3: TGTGCCTGGAGTGTAATCGGCCCCGGGGACGAGCAGTACTTC.